The sequence of this TCR beta chain was determined in a study of blood T cell repertoires in COVID-19. Study summary: Nucleic acid was either cDNA or gDNA, and it came from T cells, B-cell-depleted T cells, or PBMCs.

Original processing methods: For nucleated cells, counts were estimated from reference gene primer amplification. This table comes from immunoSEQ multiplex PCR, and its TCRdb copy is limited to in-frame clones, with some not included. D and trimming come from the DNA, and the V and J calls and clone size come from that table. This table holds about 150,000 clones, about 90% found once. This TCR was recovered from a man older than 75 with acute or convalescent COVID-19. Sequenced material: peripheral blood.

The CDR3 sequence: CAISESGQGGGYEQYF. The CDR3 DNA reads as TGTGCCATCAGTGAGTCCGGACAGGGAGGGGGGTACGAGCAGTACTTC. V gene TRBV10-3 combines with J gene TRBJ2-7, with D maybe TRBD1 (8 bases). Trimming took off 0 bases at V and 4 bases at J, with 16 bases between the two ends. Germline-derived CDR1 and CDR2 are ENHRY and SYGVKD. The CDR3 has 16 residues.